A selection of T cell receptor beta chains follows, all from one sample in a study of response to subunit inactivated influenza vaccine. TCRdb used MiXCR to reprocess the RT-PCR reads, holding one entry per CDR3 protein. The sample holds 550,000 to 650,000 distinct CDR3 sequences; over 9.5% are singletons and the top ten take about a tenth. This material consisted of PBMCs from blood, taken on the day of vaccination. These receptors all come from a man aged 45-65 years who received an inactivated influenza vaccine. Each CDR3 is given with its conserved first and last residue. A D gene is named only where the DNA matches it firmly. Rows give clone size only sometimes, using once, few, many, or a class for an expanded clone.

>TRBV6-5|few|TRBJ2-7|.
TGTGCCAGCAGTTCACCTCCCCGGGTCCAACGGAACTACGAGCAGTACTTC
CASSSPPRVQRNYEQYF
>TRBV6-2/TRBV6-3|.|TRBJ2-2|TRBD2
TGTGCCAGCAGTTTGTTAGCGGGGCTGAACACCGGGGAGCTGTTTTTT
CASSLLAGLNTGELFF
>TRBV3-1|few|TRBJ2-7|TRBD2
TGTGCCAGCAGCCAAGTTCACCCGGGGCTAGCGGGAATCTACGAGCAGTACTTC
CASSQVHPGLAGIYEQYF
>TRBV7-8|few|TRBJ1-4|.
TGTGCCAGCAGCTTAGCTAGGGCAGGGTGGGGTGAAAAACTGTTTTTT
CASSLARAGWGEKLFF
>TRBV10-3|.|TRBJ2-7|TRBD1
TGTGCCATCAGAGGACAGGGGTCCTACGAGCAGTACTTC
CAIRGQGSYEQYF
>TRBV4-2|many|TRBJ2-1|.
TGTGCCAGCAGCTCAACAGGGAACCCCTACAATGAGCAGTTCTTC
CASSSTGNPYNEQFF
>TRBV5-1|many|TRBJ2-2|TRBD2
TGCGCCAGCAGCTTGCTAGCGGGAGATAACACCGGGGAGCTGTTTTTT
CASSLLAGDNTGELFF
>TRBV7-2|few|TRBJ1-5|.
TGTGCCAGCAGCTCCATGAGGGGCCCTCAGCCCCAGCATTTT
CASSSMRGPQPQHF
>TRBV20-1|.|TRBJ2-1|TRBD2
TGCAGTGCTAGCACTATAGAGACCGGGACTAGCGGGTACAATGAGCAGTTCTTC
CSASTIETGTSGYNEQFF
>TRBV12-3/TRBV12-4|.|TRBJ2-5|TRBD2
TGTGCCAGCAGTTTAGCGGGACTAGCAAAAGAGACCCAGTACTTC
CASSLAGLAKETQYF
>TRBV6-5|.|TRBJ1-3|.
TGTGCCAGCAGTTACTCGATTGGGGGCAGAGTCTCTGGAAACACCATATATTTT
CASSYSIGGRVSGNTIYF
>TRBV20-1|few|TRBJ2-7|.
TGCAGTGCTAGAATTTCCTACGAGCAGTACTTC
CSARISYEQYF
>TRBV7-2|.|TRBJ1-5|.
TGTGCCAGCAGCACATACGGACAGCCCCAGCATTTT
CASSTYGQPQHF
>TRBV6-2/TRBV6-3|few|TRBJ2-1|.
TGTGCCAGCAGTCACCTAGCGTACCCCAATGAGCAGTTCTTC
CASSHLAYPNEQFF
>TRBV7-2|few|TRBJ1-2|.
TGTGCCAGCAGCCTCGACAGGACCTATGGCTACACCTTC
CASSLDRTYGYTF
>TRBV30|few|TRBJ2-3|.
TGTGCCTGGGGCAGGGGCGGGATCGGGGATACGCAGTATTTT
CAWGRGGIGDTQYF
>TRBV29-1|few|TRBJ2-7|.
TGCAGCGTTGACCTCGGCTACGAGCAGTACTTC
CSVDLGYEQYF
>TRBV5-1|many|TRBJ2-1|TRBD1
TGCGCCAGCAGCTCGGGACAGGGGTACAATGAGCAGTTCTTC
CASSSGQGYNEQFF
>TRBV20-1|.|TRBJ1-1|.
TGCAGTGCCGAACGGCCGGTGGGAATGGCTTTCTTT
CSAERPVGMAFF
>TRBV30|.|TRBJ2-7|.
TGTGCCTGGAGTGCGCCGCGGGACGCGAGATACGAGCAGTACTTC
CAWSAPRDARYEQYF
>TRBV5-1|few|TRBJ1-1|TRBD1
TGCGCCAGCAGCGTCCGGGACAGCACTGAAGCTTTCTTT
CASSVRDSTEAFF
>TRBV28|few|TRBJ2-1|TRBD2
TGTGCCAGCAGTTTCACACTAGCGGGGGACCTCGGCTCCTACAATGAGCAGTTCTTC
CASSFTLAGDLGSYNEQFF
>TRBV20-1|.|TRBJ2-2|.
TGCAGTGCTAGAGATAGGAGGGGGCGAGACACCGGGGAGCTGTTTTTT
CSARDRRGRDTGELFF
>TRBV5-1|many|TRBJ1-1|.
TGCGCCAGCAGCAGGGGGAGGAACACTGAAGCTTTCTTT
CASSRGRNTEAFF
>TRBV20-1|few|TRBJ2-3|.
TGCAGTGCTAGAGGTCGATCTAGCACAGATACGCAGTATTTT
CSARGRSSTDTQYF
>TRBV6-2/TRBV6-3|many|TRBJ2-2|.
TGTGCCAGCAGTTACCCGGGGCACACCGGGGAGCTGTTTTTT
CASSYPGHTGELFF
>TRBV5-1|.|TRBJ2-1|TRBD2
TGCGCCAGCAGCCTGACTAGCGGGAGGGCCTTTAATAATGAGCAGTTCTTC
CASSLTSGRAFNNEQFF
>TRBV12-3/TRBV12-4|few|TRBJ2-7|TRBD1
TGTGCCAGCAGTTTCTCCGGACAGGGTGGCGAGCAGTACTTC
CASSFSGQGGEQYF
>TRBV11-3|few|TRBJ2-5|.
TGTGCCAGCAGCTTAGGGTCAGGCAAAGAGACCCAGTACTTC
CASSLGSGKETQYF
>TRBV2|many|TRBJ2-2|.
TGTGCCAGCGTGGGCGCCACCGGGGAGCTGTTTTTT
CASVGATGELFF
>TRBV10-3|.|TRBJ2-1|TRBD1
TGTGCCATCAGCAACCCGGGACAGTCCGGCAATGAGCAGTTCTTC
CAISNPGQSGNEQFF
>TRBV29-1|.|TRBJ2-3|.
TGCAGCGTTGGGGCAGGGACGTCAGCAGATACGCAGTATTTT
CSVGAGTSADTQYF
>TRBV20-1|.|TRBJ2-1|TRBD2
TGCAGTGCCTCACCGGGACCAGGGAGACTAGCGGGAGGAGATGAGCAGTTCTTC
CSASPGPGRLAGGDEQFF
>TRBV12-3/TRBV12-4|few|TRBJ2-3|TRBD2
TGTGCCAGCTTCGGACTAGCGGGAGCTGCGGATACGCAGTATTTT
CASFGLAGAADTQYF
>TRBV20-1|many|TRBJ2-3|.
TGCAGTGCTAGAGATATACAGCTTTTCACAGATACGCAGTATTTT
CSARDIQLFTDTQYF
>TRBV6-2/TRBV6-3|few|TRBJ1-5|.
TGTGCCAGCAGAAGCAGGGCAGCGGGCAATCAGCCCCAGCATTTT
CASRSRAAGNQPQHF
>TRBV7-7|.|TRBJ2-3|.
TGTGCTAGCAGCTTAGGCCCTGCCGGGGGTGCAGATACGCAGTATTTT
CASSLGPAGGADTQYF
>TRBV5-1|.|TRBJ2-6|.
TGCGCCAGCAGCCCCAGGCAGGGAGCCTCTGGGGCCAACGTCCTGACTTTC
CASSPRQGASGANVLTF
>TRBV5-6|many|TRBJ2-2|.
TGTGCCAGCAGTTCAGATCCTGCCGGGGAGCTGTTTTTT
CASSSDPAGELFF
>TRBV10-3|few|TRBJ1-1|.
TGTGCCTCCGGGGAGTCAGGTCGGAACACTGAAGCTTTCTTT
CASGESGRNTEAFF
>TRBV20-1|few|TRBJ1-1|.
TGCAGTGCTAGGACAGGGAACACTGAAGCTTTCTTT
CSARTGNTEAFF
>TRBV20-1|many|TRBJ1-2|.
TGCAGTGCTAGTGGGGGCTATGGCTACACCTTC
CSASGGYGYTF
>TRBV6-2/TRBV6-3|.|TRBJ2-5|.
TGTGCCAGCAGTTACGGAGGGCCACAAGAGACCCAGTACTTC
CASSYGGPQETQYF
>TRBV28|.|TRBJ2-1|.
TGTGCCAGCAGTTTCTCTCGGGACCCCCTCTACAATGAGCAGTTCTTC
CASSFSRDPLYNEQFF
>TRBV12-3/TRBV12-4|many|TRBJ2-1|.
TGTGCCAGCAGTTTCCGGGGACTGCCCACCTTTAGCTCCTACAATGAGCAGTTCTTC
CASSFRGLPTFSSYNEQFF
>TRBV2|.|TRBJ1-2|TRBD1
TGTGCCAGCAGTGAAGCGCCAGGGGGCACTGGCTACACCTTC
CASSEAPGGTGYTF
>TRBV12-3/TRBV12-4|.|TRBJ1-5|TRBD1
TGTGCCAGCAGGACGACAGGGGGCAATCAGCCCCAGCATTTT
CASRTTGGNQPQHF
>TRBV4-2|.|TRBJ2-7|.
TGTGCCAGCAGCCAAGCCGCGCGTAGCGGCTCCTACGAGCAGTACTTC
CASSQAARSGSYEQYF
>TRBV7-9|few|TRBJ1-1|TRBD1
TGTGCCAGCAGGGGGACAGGGGAAGCTTTCTTT
CASRGTGEAFF
>TRBV6-2/TRBV6-3|many|TRBJ2-3|TRBD2
TGTGCCAGCAGTTACCCCAGCAATAGCGGGGAAACAGATACGCAGTATTTT
CASSYPSNSGETDTQYF
>TRBV29-1|few|TRBJ2-1|.
TGCAGCGTTGGATCGGTATTGCTGGAGCAGTTCTTC
CSVGSVLLEQFF
>TRBV2|.|TRBJ2-7|.
TGTGCCAGCAGTGAAGCGCGATTCAGCGATACCTACGAGCAGTACTTC
CASSEARFSDTYEQYF
>TRBV20-1|few|TRBJ2-3|.
TGCAGTGCTAGTTTTCAGCGGCTCATAGATACGCAGTATTTT
CSASFQRLIDTQYF
>TRBV7-9|.|TRBJ2-7|.
TGTGCCAGCAGCTTAAGGGCGACCTACGAGCAGTACTTC
CASSLRATYEQYF
>TRBV29-1|many|TRBJ1-1|.
TGCAGCGTTGTTGGGCGGGCCACCCTCCGCGCTTTCTTT
CSVVGRATLRAFF
>TRBV28|.|TRBJ2-7|TRBD1
TGTGCCAGCAGCTCCCTTGACAGGGGGCTCTACGAGCAGTACTTC
CASSSLDRGLYEQYF
>TRBV4-2|few|TRBJ1-4|.
TGTGCCAGCAGCCAAGATCAGGGGTCTGAAAAACTGTTTTTT
CASSQDQGSEKLFF
>TRBV29-1|.|TRBJ1-1|TRBD1
TGCAGCGTCCCTGACAGGGGGCAGGACACTGAAGCTTTCTTT
CSVPDRGQDTEAFF
>TRBV3-1|.|TRBJ2-2|.
TGTGCCAGCAGCCCAACCTCTATGATACGCGGGGAGCTGTTTTTT
CASSPTSMIRGELFF
>TRBV29-1|few|TRBJ2-7|.
TGCAGCGCTCGTTCCCCGGGGACCTACGAGCAGTACTTC
CSARSPGTYEQYF